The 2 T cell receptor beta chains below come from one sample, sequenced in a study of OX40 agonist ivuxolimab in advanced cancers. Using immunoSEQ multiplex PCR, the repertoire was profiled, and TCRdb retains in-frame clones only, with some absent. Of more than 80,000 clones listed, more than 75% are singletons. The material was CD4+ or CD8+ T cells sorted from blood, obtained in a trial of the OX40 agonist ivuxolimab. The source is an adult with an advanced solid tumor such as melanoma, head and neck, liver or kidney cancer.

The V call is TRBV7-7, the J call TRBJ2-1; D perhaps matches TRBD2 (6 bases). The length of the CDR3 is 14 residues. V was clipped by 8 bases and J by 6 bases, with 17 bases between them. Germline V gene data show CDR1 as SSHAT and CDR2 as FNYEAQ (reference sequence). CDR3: CASSRDWGSNEQFF. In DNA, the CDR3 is TGTGCCAGCTCCCGGGACTGGGGTTCCAATGAGCAGTTCTTC.

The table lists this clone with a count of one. For the CDR3, the DNA is TGTGCCAGCAGCCTACTCATCACAGATACGCAGTATTTT. Protein sequence: CASSLLITDTQYF. The chain joins TRBV11-3 to TRBJ2-3; unclear D gene. The V end lost 5 bases, the J end lost 2 bases, and 8 bases lay between the germline ends. Per the germline V gene, CDR1 is SGHNT and CDR2 is YENEEA. The CDR3 runs to 13 residues.